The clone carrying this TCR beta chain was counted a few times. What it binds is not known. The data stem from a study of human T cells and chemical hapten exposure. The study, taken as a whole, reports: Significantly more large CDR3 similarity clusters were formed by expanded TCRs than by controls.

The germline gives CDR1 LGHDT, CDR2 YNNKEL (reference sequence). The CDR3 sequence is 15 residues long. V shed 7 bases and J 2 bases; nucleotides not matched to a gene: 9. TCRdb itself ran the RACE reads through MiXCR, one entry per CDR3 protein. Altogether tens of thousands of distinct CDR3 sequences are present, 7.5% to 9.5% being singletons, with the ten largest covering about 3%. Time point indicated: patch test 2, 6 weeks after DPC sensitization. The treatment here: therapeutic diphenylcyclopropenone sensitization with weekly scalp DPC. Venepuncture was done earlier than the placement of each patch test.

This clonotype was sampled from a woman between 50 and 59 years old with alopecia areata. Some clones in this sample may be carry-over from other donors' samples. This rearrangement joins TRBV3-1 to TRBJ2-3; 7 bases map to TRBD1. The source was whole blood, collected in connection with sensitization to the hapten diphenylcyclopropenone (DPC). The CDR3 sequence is CASTPGTAVTDTQYF. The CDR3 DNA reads TGTGCCAGCACCCCCGGGACAGCTGTCACAGATACGCAGTATTTT.